This TCR beta chain was documented in a study of molecular identifiers for immune sequencing clone quantification (dated by TCRdb to about 2018). A note on the overall study: For a replicate experiment, RNA from roughly 20,000 or 100,000 naive CD8 T cells was divided into five aliquots, and four of the five aliquots were sequenced. CD8 T cells were used in a methods study to benchmark molecular-identifier clustering-based TCR repertoire sequencing (MIDCIRS) and TCR RNA copy counting.

The study at large found these results: Modeling indicated roughly 3.2 TCR RNA copies recovered per cell, compared with 9 to 10 by digital PCR, which implies a capture efficiency of approximately 30%. Even against a background of 750,000 to 1,000,000 naive CD8 T cells, spiked-in Jurkat TCR RNA amounting to a single cell's worth was reported to be detectable. Without barcode sub-clustering, chimeric consensus sequences inflated TCR diversity; chimeras reached as high as 47%. Identical TCR molecules sharing a barcode could cause highly expanded clone sizes to be underestimated. In CMV-specific effector cells, clones with more than 20 RNA copies accounted for over 97% of molecules, whereas in naive cells such clones accounted for under 1%. The naive libraries included spiked-in Jurkat TCR RNA (around 10 copies' worth), and this RNA is not part of the donor repertoire.

Naive CD8 T cell libraries were made from 20,000 to 1,000,000 sorted cells using 10%, 30% or 50% of purified RNA. Naive CD8 T cells, defined as CD8+CD4-CCR7+CD45RA+, were FACS-sorted into RLT Plus buffer on a BD FACSAria II. To test detection sensitivity, Jurkat RNA equivalent to nine to ten TCR copies was spiked into samples of roughly 20,000-1,000,000 naive CD8 T cells. CD8 T cells were enriched with RosetteSep CD8+ T Cell Enrichment Cocktail and Ficoll-Paque, followed by ACK red cell lysis. Libraries were built with PCR. Instrument used: Illumina HiSeq 4000. Preparation of bulk TCR libraries followed a previously described approach, with the TCR primers listed in Table S5. Total RNA was purified with the Qiagen AllPrep DNA/RNA kit. Reads from multiple sequencing runs of the same library were pooled before analysis. Regarding the original processing steps: Reads were retained only if their TCR constant sequence matched exactly, and those retained reads were trimmed to 150 nt and grouped according to their 12-nt molecular barcodes. Reads in each barcode group were sub-clustered using a 15% Levenshtein threshold, and a quality-weighted consensus sequence was built for each RNA molecule. Non-functional sequences were excluded, and lower-count sequences lying one edit away from another sequence were also excluded. Barcode sub-clusters with fewer than 20% of the maximum read count were removed, based on fitting two negative binomial distributions. TCRdb's own reprocessing of the public reads used fastp at Q25 and MiXCR and kept productive beta chains. Here each entry gathers all rows of one CDR3 protein and keeps the most common genes and DNA. Clone size and V and J calls follow TCRdb, not the original study. This sample comprises about 320,000 distinct CDR3 sequences, about 20% of them detected only once. 0.75% to 0.85% of the sample lies in the top ten.

In its sample, this clonotype was seen a few times. It lacks a known antigen. It has no much larger one-base neighbor in the sample; base qualities were not kept. Trimming takes 1 base from V and 2 bases from J, and the germline ends sit 8 bases apart. CDR1 SEHNR and CDR2 FQNEAQ are derived from the germline V gene (reference sequence). From the cysteine up to the phenylalanine, the CDR3 has a length of 15 residues. This entry keeps only the CDR3 DNA: 45 bases, framed from base 1. The V gene is TRBV7-9 and the J gene is TRBJ2-2; a weak D assignment points to TRBD1 (6 bases agree). The sequencing sample was made of naive CD8+ T cells from blood, with Jurkat cell RNA spiked in. The intended sense of this specimen's cell subset or site label: FACS-sorted CD8+CD4-CCR7+CD45RA+ naive T cells. The clonotype comes from a human donor in good health. Some libraries in this study had Jurkat cell RNA spiked in. The nucleotide sequence is given as TGTGCCAGCAGCTTAGTAGGGGGAAACACCGGGGAGCTGTTTTTT. Protein translation: CASSLVGGNTGELFF. The entire variable domain, with the stretches around the CDR3 drawn from the reference TRBV7-9 and TRBJ2-2 proteins, is DTGVSQNPRHKITKRGQNVTFRCDPISEHNRLYWYRQTLGQGPEFLTYFQNEAQLEKSRLLSDRFSAERPKGSFSTLEIQRTEQGDSAMYLCASSLVGGNTGELFFGEGSRLTVL.